This T cell receptor (beta chain) was identified during a study of cytomegalovirus exposure and HLA in healthy donors. Study details: A prior analysis found about 120 million unique TCR beta sequences from roughly 180 million T cells.

With respect to this clone: Its antigen is still unknown.

Primers for the PCR totalled 60 Vbeta and 13 Jbeta. Assay: immunoSEQ multiplex PCR; the TCRdb copy retains only in-frame clones and omits some. Among about 150,000 clones listed, about 71% were seen once. The CDR3 runs 15 residues. Germline V gene sequence: CDR1 LNHDA, CDR2 SQIVND (reference sequence). V gave up 7 bases and J gave up 2 bases; unmatched junction bases: 6. General study points: With further analysis later on, most CMV-associated TCR beta chains appeared HLA-restricted.

This sequence joins TRBV19 and TRBJ1-5; 9 bases are a match to TRBD1. Sequenced: PBMCs. This clonotype originated in a woman aged 60-70 years in good health and CMV-seropositive. CDR3 in amino acids: CASITTGGGNQPQHF. The CDR3 DNA sequence: TGTGCCAGTATAACGACAGGGGGAGGCAATCAGCCCCAGCATTTT.